These 18 T cell receptor beta chains came from one sample sequenced in a study of T-cell memory formation after mild COVID-19 listed by TCRdb under 2021. Libraries were prepared through 5' RACE. Sequencing was performed on an Illumina NovaSeq 6000. Starting from the raw public reads, TCRdb applied fastp trimming at Q25, assembled clones with MiXCR and retained in-frame beta chains. Each CDR3 protein gets just one entry, which takes the most common genes and DNA from the rows behind it. Counted in this sample were around 80,000 distinct CDR3 sequences; about 13% of them appeared once. Clones ranked in the top ten supply 35% to 50% of the sample. Specimen: PBMCs or a T cell subset sorted from them (not recorded which). These receptors were obtained from a man between 18 and 35 years old who had mild COVID-19 (a few samples of this study predate the infection). The sample titles of this study are shuffled in the database, so cell type and time point are left out; the donor was told from shared clones.

The rearrangement uses TRBV4-3 and TRBJ2-3; possibly TRBD2 for D (5 bases). Germline-derived CDR1 and CDR2 are LGHNA and YSLEER. The germline V and J ends were trimmed by 4 bases and 2 bases, with 16 bases remaining between them. There are 16 residues in the CDR3. The CDR3 spells CASSPLTGGATDTQYF. CDR3 coding DNA: TGCGCCAGCAGCCCCCTGACCGGAGGAGCCACAGATACGCAGTATTTT.

CDR3 sequence: CASSQIKDTSYGYTF. The CDR3 DNA is TGTGCCAGCAGTCAGATTAAGGACACTTCCTATGGCTACACCTTC. V gene TRBV2 combines with J gene TRBJ1-2; TRBD1 might be the D (5 bases). This CDR3 is built from 15 residues. Trimming removed 5 bases from V and 4 bases from J, with 17 bases in between. The V gene's germline CDR1 is SNHLY and CDR2 FYNNEI.

The chain employs TRBV6-5 and TRBJ1-5; the D is unclear. Germline V lookup: CDR1 MNHEY, CDR2 SVGAGI. The CDR3 totals 15 residues. Trimming shortened V by 0 bases and J by 0 bases, and 6 bases separated the two germline ends. The CDR3 DNA follows: TGTGCCAGCAGTTACTCCGGATCTAGCAATCAGCCCCAGCATTTT. As protein: CASSYSGSSNQPQHF.

This clonotype was recorded a few times. The chain couples TRBV7-6 to TRBJ1-6; D possibly corresponds to TRBD1 (6 bases). There are 18 residues in the CDR3. Germline lookup yields CDR1 SGHVS and CDR2 FNYEAQ. Trimming took off 5 bases at V and 0 bases at J, with 17 bases between the two ends. The CDR3 here is CASSRLGGSSSYNSPLHF. The DNA of the CDR3 is TGTGCCAGCAGCCGGTTAGGGGGGTCTAGCTCCTATAATTCACCCCTCCACTTT. Combining the CDR3 with reference TRBV7-6 and TRBJ1-6 gives the whole variable domain GAGVSQSPRYKVTKRGQDVALRCDPISGHVSLYWYRQALGQGPEFLTYFNYEAQQDKSGLPNDRFSAERPEGSISTLTIQRTEQRDSAMYRCASSRLGGSSSYNSPLHFGNGTRLTVT.

This clonotype was observed a few times. V usage is TRBV24-1 and J usage is TRBJ2-1; TRBD1 aligns across 9 bases. This CDR3 region has 18 residues. Per the germline V gene, CDR1 is KGHDR and CDR2 is SFDVKD. V was clipped by 2 bases and J by 1 base; unmatched bases: 8. The CDR3 is CATSDSSGTGYSYNEQFF. CDR3 DNA: TGTGCCACCAGTGATTCATCCGGGACAGGGTATTCCTACAATGAGCAGTTCTTC.

A few counts support this clonotype. This chain joins TRBV7-9 and TRBJ2-5; D gene uncertain. V was cut by 4 bases and J by 6 bases, with 15 bases left in between. Germline lookup yields CDR1 SEHNR and CDR2 FQNEAQ (reference sequence). The CDR3 covers 14 residues. This CDR3 reads CASSSGSGEKTQYF. Written as DNA, the CDR3 is TGTGCCAGCAGCTCTGGGTCAGGTGAAAAGACCCAGTACTTC.

There are many counts of this clonotype. The chain links TRBV4-1 to TRBJ2-7; possible D gene TRBD1, 5 bases. V lost 0 bases and J lost 3, with 9 bases in between. The CDR3 contains 14 residues. The germline CDR1 and CDR2 sequences are MGHRA and YSYEKL. CDR3 protein: CASSQDMQGYEQYF. For the CDR3, the DNA is TGCGCCAGCAGCCAAGATATGCAGGGCTACGAGCAGTACTTC.

This clonotype was observed a few times. The chain carries TRBV29-1 and TRBJ2-3, with D hard to call. The CDR3 covers 11 residues. Germline V CDR1 and CDR2: SQVTM, ANQGSEA. CDR3 in amino acids: CSAYHGDTQYF. CDR3 nucleotides: TGCAGTGCATACCATGGGGATACGCAGTATTTT.

The chain joins TRBV7-3 to TRBJ2-2, with TRBD2 matching 12 bases. The germline gives CDR1 SGHTA, CDR2 FQGTGA. Trimming at V came to 2 bases and at J to 5 bases, leaving 0 bases not matched to a gene. The CDR3 totals 15 residues. CDR3 sequence (DNA): TGTGCCAGCAGCTTAGGGACTAGCGGGACCGGGGAGCTGTTTTTT. It specifies CASSLGTSGTGELFF.

The genes are TRBV7-2 and TRBJ2-4; possibly TRBD2 for D (5 bases). In germline, CDR1 is SGHTA, CDR2 FQGNSA. With 6 bases removed from V and 13 bases from J, the gap between germline ends came to 28 bases. The CDR3 consists of 16 residues. The CDR3 reads CASRLKDQDGNQGQYF. CDR3 bases: TGTGCCAGCAGGCTAAAAGACCAAGACGGGAACCAAGGCCAGTACTTC.

This clonotype has a handful of counts. The chain uses TRBV13 and TRBJ1-2, with D perhaps matching TRBD1 (6 bases). V lost 5 bases, J lost 3 bases, and 13 bases lay in between. Germline-derived CDR1 and CDR2 are PRHDT and FYEKMQ (reference sequence). This CDR3 is built from 14 residues. This CDR3 reads CASSKRTDHYGYTF. In DNA form, the CDR3 reads TGTGCCAGCAGCAAGAGGACAGACCACTATGGCTACACCTTC.

This clonotype was found a few times. V usage is TRBV27 and J usage is TRBJ2-7; D possibly corresponds to TRBD2 (7 bases). V lost 5 bases and J lost 2, with 13 bases in between. This CDR3 spans 14 amino acids. The germline gives CDR1 MNHEY, CDR2 SMNVEV (reference sequence). The CDR3 is CASSLGRGAYEQYF. CDR3 nucleotides: TGTGCCAGCAGTCTTGGGAGGGGGGCCTACGAGCAGTACTTC.

V gene TRBV14 combines with J gene TRBJ2-1, with a weak D call TRBD1 (6 bases). V dropped 4 bases and J dropped 4 bases, with 14 bases sitting between them. CDR3 size: 15 residues. Germline loops: CDR1 SGHDN, CDR2 FVKESK. The CDR3 spells CASSPDRRQYNEQFF. The CDR3 region has the DNA TGTGCCAGCAGCCCAGACAGGAGACAATACAATGAGCAGTTCTTC.

This clonotype turned up a few times. The genes are TRBV12-3 or TRBV12-4 and TRBJ2-3; 8 bases fit TRBD2. The ends lost 5 bases at V and 5 bases at J; junction bases unmatched: 9. The length of the CDR3 is 15 residues. CDR3 nucleotides: TGTGCCAGCAGTGCTAGCGGGCGGGCGGGAGATACGCAGTATTTT. This encodes CASSASGRAGDTQYF.

The rearrangement links TRBV20-1 to TRBJ2-5; D not resolved. CDR1 and CDR2 (germline): DFQATT, SNEGSKA (reference sequence). The CDR3 covers 13 residues. Trimming stripped 4 bases from V and 1 base from J, with 10 bases between. The CDR3 nucleotides read TGCAGTGCTACCGGTCCTTCCCAAGAGACCCAGTACTTC. Protein sequence: CSATGPSQETQYF.

Many counts were recorded for this clonotype. V gene TRBV5-1 combines with J gene TRBJ2-7, with D tentatively TRBD1 (5 bases). The CDR3 length is 12 residues. V was trimmed by 6 bases and J by 0 bases, leaving 7 bases between them. Germline loops: CDR1 SGHRS, CDR2 YFSETQ. The CDR3 sequence: CASIGDSYEQYF. The CDR3 DNA sequence: TGCGCCAGCATAGGGGACTCCTACGAGCAGTACTTC.

The genes are TRBV4-1 and TRBJ2-2; D not resolved. The CDR3 sequence is 16 residues long. Trimming cost V 4 bases and J 0 bases, with 12 bases left between them. CDR1 and CDR2 (germline): MGHRA, YSYEKL. The CDR3 loop is CASSPDSTSNTGELFF. DNA of the CDR3: TGCGCCAGCAGCCCAGATAGCACTTCGAACACCGGGGAGCTGTTTTTT.

The CDR3 region is CASSLRAFEPQHF. The CDR3 DNA is TGTGCCAGCAGCTTAAGGGCCTTTGAGCCCCAGCATTTT. The chain combines TRBV7-2 with TRBJ1-5; no clear D gene. Germline CDR1 and CDR2: SGHTA and FQGNSA. CDR3 length equals 13 residues. Trimming stripped 2 bases from V and 8 bases from J, with 10 bases between.